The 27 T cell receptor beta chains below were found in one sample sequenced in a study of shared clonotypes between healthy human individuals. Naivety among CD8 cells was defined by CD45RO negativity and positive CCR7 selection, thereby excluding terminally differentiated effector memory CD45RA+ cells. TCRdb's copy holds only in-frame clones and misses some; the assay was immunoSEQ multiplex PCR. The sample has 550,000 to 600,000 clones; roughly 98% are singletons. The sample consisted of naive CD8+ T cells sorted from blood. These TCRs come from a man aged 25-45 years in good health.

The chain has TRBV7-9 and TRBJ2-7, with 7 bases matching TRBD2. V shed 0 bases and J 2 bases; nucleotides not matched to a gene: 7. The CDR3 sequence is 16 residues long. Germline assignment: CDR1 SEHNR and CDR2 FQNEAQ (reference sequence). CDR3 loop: CASSLAQGLAAYEQYF. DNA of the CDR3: TGTGCCAGCAGCTTAGCGCAAGGGCTAGCGGCCTACGAGCAGTACTTC.

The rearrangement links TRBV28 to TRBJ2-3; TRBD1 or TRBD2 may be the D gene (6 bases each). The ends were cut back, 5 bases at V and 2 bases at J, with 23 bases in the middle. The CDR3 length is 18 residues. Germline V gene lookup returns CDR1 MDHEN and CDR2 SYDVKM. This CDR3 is CASSLRGMGLRITDTQYF. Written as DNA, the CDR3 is TGTGCCAGCAGTCTAAGGGGGATGGGACTGAGGATCACAGATACGCAGTATTTT.

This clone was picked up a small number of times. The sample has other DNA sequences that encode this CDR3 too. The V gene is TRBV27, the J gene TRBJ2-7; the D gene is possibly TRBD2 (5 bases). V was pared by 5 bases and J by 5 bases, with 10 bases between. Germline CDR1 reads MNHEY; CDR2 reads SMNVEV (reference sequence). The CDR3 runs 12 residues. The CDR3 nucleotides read TGTGCCAGCAGTCTCCTCGGGGACGAGCAGTACTTC. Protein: CASSLLGDEQYF.

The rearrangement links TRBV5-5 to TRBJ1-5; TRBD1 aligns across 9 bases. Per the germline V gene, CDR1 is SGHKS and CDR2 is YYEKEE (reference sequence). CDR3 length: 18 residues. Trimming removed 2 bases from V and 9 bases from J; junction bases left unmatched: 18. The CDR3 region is CASSLLSGFGTGRGPQHF. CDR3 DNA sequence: TGTGCCAGCAGCTTACTCTCCGGTTTCGGGACAGGGCGCGGGCCCCAGCATTTT.

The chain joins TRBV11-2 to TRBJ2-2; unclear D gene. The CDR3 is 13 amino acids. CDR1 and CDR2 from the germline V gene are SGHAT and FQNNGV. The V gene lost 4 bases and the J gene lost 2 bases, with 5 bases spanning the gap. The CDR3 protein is CASSSVNTGELFF. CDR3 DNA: TGTGCCAGCAGCTCCGTTAACACCGGGGAGCTGTTTTTT.

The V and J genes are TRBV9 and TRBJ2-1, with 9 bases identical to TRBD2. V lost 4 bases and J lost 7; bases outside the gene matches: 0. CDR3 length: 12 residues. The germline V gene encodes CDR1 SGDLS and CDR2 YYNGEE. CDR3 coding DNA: TGTGCCAGCAGCCTAGCGGGGAATGAGCAGTTCTTC. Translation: CASSLAGNEQFF.

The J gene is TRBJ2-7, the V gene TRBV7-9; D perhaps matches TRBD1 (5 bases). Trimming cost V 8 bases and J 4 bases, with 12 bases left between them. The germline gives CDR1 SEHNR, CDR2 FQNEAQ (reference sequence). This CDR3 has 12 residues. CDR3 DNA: TGTGCCAGCGCTCCAGGGTCATACGAGCAGTACTTC. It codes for CASAPGSYEQYF.

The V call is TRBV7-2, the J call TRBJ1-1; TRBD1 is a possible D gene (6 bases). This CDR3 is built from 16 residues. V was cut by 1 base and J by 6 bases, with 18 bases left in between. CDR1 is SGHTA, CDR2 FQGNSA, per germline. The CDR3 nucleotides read TGTGCCAGCAGCTTAGACCCCAGGCTCCAGGGGTCTGAAGCTTTCTTT. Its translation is CASSLDPRLQGSEAFF.

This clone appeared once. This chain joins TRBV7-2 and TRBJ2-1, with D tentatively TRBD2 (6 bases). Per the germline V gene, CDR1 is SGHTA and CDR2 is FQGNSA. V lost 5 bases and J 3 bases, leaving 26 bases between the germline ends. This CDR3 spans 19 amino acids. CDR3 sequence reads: CASSKKPPALALFYNEQFF. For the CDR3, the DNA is TGTGCCAGCAGCAAAAAACCCCCGGCGCTAGCGCTTTTCTACAATGAGCAGTTCTTC.

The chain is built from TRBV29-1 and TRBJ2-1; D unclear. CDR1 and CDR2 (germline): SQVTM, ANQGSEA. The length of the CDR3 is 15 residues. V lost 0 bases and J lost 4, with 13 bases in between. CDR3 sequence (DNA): TGCAGCGTTGAAGATGAAGCAAGGCCGTACAATGAGCAGTTCTTC. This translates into CSVEDEARPYNEQFF.

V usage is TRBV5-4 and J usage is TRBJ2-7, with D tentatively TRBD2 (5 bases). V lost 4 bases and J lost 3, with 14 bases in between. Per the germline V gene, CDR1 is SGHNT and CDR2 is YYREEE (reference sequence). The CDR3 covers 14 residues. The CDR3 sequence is CASSLLPGNYEQYF. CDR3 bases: TGTGCCAGCAGCCTACTTCCGGGGAACTACGAGCAGTACTTC.

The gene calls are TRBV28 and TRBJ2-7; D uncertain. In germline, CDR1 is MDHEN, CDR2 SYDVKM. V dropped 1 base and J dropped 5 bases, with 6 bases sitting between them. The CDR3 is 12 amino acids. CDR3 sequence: CASSLLENEQYF. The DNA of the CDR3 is TGTGCCAGCAGTTTATTGGAGAACGAGCAGTACTTC.

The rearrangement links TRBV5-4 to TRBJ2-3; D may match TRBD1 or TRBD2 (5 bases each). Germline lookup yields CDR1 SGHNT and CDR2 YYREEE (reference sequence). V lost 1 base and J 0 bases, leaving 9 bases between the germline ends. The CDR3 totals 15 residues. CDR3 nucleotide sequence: TGTGCCAGCAGCTTGCTGGGGGACAGCACAGATACGCAGTATTTT. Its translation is CASSLLGDSTDTQYF.

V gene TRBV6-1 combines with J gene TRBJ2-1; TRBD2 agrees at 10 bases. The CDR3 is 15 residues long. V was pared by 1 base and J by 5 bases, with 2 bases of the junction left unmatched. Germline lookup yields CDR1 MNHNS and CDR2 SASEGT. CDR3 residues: CASSEVTSGNNEQFF. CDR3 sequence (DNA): TGTGCCAGCAGTGAAGTTACTAGCGGGAACAATGAGCAGTTCTTC.

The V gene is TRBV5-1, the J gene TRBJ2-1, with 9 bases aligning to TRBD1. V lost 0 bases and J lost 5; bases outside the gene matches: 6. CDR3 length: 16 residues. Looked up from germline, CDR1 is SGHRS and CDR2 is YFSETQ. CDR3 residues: CASSLGDREVHNEQFF. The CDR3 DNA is TGCGCCAGCAGCTTGGGGGACAGGGAGGTACACAATGAGCAGTTCTTC.

The CDR3 here is CASSLEAGVQETQYF. The CDR3 region has the DNA TGCGCCAGCAGCTTGGAGGCGGGAGTCCAAGAGACCCAGTACTTC. The chain recombines TRBV5-1 with TRBJ2-5; 7 nucleotides align to TRBD2. The trim removed 0 bases at V and 1 base at J, leaving 3 bases unmatched. The CDR3 sequence is 15 residues long. From germline, CDR1 is SGHRS and CDR2 YFSETQ.

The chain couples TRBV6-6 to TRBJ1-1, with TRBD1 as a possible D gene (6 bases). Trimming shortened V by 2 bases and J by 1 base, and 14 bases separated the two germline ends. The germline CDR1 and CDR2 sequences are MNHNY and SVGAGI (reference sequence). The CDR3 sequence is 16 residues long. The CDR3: CASSYPKGTPNTEAFF. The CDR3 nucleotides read TGTGCCAGCAGTTACCCCAAGGGGACACCGAACACTGAAGCTTTCTTT.

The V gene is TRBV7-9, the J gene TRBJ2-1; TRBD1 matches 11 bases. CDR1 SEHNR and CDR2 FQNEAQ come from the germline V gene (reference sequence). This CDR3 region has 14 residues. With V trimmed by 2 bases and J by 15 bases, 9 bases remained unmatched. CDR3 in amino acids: CASSLPDRGRRRFF. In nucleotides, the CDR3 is TGTGCCAGCAGCTTACCGGACAGGGGGCGAAGGCGGTTCTTC.

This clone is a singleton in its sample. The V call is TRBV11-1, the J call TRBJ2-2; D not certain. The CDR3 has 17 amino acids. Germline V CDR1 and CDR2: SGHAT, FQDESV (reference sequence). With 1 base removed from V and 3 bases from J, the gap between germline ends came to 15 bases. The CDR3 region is CASSLDEQAFYTGELFF. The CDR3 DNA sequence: TGTGCCAGCAGCTTAGACGAGCAGGCCTTCTACACCGGGGAGCTGTTTTTT.

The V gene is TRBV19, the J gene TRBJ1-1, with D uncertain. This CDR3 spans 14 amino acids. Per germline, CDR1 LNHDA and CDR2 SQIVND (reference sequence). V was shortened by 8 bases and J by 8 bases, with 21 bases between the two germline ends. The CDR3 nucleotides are TGTGCCAGTGGCCGCCAGGTCGGAGGAAGAGAAGCTTTCTTT. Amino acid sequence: CASGRQVGGREAFF.

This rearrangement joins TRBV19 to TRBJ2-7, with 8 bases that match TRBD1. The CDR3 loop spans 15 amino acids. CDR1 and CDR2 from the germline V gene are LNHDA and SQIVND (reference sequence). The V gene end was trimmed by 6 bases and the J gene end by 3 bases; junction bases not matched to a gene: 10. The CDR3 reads CASSQLGGQVYEQYF. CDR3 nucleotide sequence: TGTGCCAGTAGCCAGCTGGGGGGACAGGTCTACGAGCAGTACTTC. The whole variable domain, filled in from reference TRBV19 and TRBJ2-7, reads DGGITQSPKYLFRKEGQNVTLSCEQNLNHDAMYWYRQDPGQGLRLIYYSQIVNDFQKGDIAEGYSVSREKKESFPLTVTSAQKNPTAFYLCASSQLGGQVYEQYFGPGTRLTVT.

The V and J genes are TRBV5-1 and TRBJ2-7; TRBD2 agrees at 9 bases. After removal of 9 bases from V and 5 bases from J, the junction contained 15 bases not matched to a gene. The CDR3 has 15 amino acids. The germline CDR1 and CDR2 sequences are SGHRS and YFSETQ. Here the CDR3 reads CATQPGTSTVDEQYF. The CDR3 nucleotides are TGCGCCACTCAACCCGGGACTAGCACCGTCGACGAGCAGTACTTC.

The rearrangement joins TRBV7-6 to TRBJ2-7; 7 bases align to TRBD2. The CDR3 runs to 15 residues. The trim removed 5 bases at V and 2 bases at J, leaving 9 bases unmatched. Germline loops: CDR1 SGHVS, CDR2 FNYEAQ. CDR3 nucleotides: TGTGCCAGCAGCCCCCGGAGCGGGGTCACCTACGAGCAGTACTTC. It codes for CASSPRSGVTYEQYF.

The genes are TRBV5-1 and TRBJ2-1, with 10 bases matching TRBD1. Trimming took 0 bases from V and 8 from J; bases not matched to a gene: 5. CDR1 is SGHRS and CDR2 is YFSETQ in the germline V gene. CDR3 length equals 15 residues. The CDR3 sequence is CASSLGQGALDEQFF. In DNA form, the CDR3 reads TGCGCCAGCAGCTTGGGACAGGGGGCATTGGATGAGCAGTTCTTC.

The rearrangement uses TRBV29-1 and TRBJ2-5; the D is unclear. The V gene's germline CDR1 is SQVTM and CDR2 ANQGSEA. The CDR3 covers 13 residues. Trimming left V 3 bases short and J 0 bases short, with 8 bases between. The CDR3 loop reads CSVDYPYQETQYF. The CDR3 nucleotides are TGCAGCGTTGATTACCCCTACCAAGAGACCCAGTACTTC.

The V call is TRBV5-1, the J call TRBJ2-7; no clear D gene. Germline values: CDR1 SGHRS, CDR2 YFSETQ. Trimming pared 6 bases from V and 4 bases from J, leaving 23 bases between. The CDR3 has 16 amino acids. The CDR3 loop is CASIPDPPDPDYEQYF. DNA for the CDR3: TGCGCCAGCATCCCCGACCCCCCGGACCCTGATTACGAGCAGTACTTC.

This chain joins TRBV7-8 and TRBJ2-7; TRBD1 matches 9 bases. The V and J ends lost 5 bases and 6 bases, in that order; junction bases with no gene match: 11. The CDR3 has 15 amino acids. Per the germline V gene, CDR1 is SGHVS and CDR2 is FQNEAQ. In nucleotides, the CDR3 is TGTGCCAGCAGCCCAAGGCGACAGGGGGTGGGCGAGCAGTACTTC. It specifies CASSPRRQGVGEQYF.